This T cell receptor beta chain derives from a study of T cell repertoires in cytomegalovirus infection. Study in general: Selected CMV epitopes included recently identified HLA-C-restricted ones as well as well-studied HLA-B-restricted ones. Public TCR beta signatures marked donors with CMV infection and the matching HLA. The study's findings and limits: Accumulated public TCR beta family frequency recognized individuals carrying CMV together with the relevant HLA. HLA-C-restricted CMV-specific TCR beta clonotypes prevailed in the ex vivo response.

This clonotype came up many times. What it recognizes is unknown. In TCRdb, the reads were re-called with MiXCR into one record per CDR3 protein. Among about 830,000 distinct CDR3 sequences listed, about 31% were seen once. This CDR3 has 14 residues. Per germline, CDR1 SNHLY and CDR2 FYNNEI. Trimming removed 7 bases at V and 6 bases at J, with 18 bases between. The rearrangement links TRBV2 to TRBJ1-1; D ambiguous. Material: cultured CD8+ T cells from PBMCs, obtained from culture after CMV antigen stimulation. The sequence was collected from a human donor in good health (CMV status not recorded). Some clones in this sample may be carry-over from other donors' samples. CDR3 amino acids: CASTEVVADPEAFF. CDR3 DNA: TGTGCCAGCACCGAAGTGGTTGCGGATCCTGAAGCTTTCTTT.